This T cell receptor beta chain was sequenced in a study of blood T cells in healthy people across ages. Per-sample PBMC isolation yielded at least 7 million cells. A J-beta primer mix and a sample-barcoded 5' primer were used in a second PCR of about 7 to 12 cycles. A tag from a template-switch adaptor with 12 random nucleotides marked each cDNA molecule. The study obtained at least 3 million CDR3-containing paired-end reads from every sample. TCRdb re-called the 5' RACE reads through MiXCR, storing one row per CDR3 protein. In the table there are hundreds of thousands of distinct CDR3 sequences, more than 40% of which are singletons. Study-wide results and limits: Higher diversity and more naive CD4+ cells were features of long-lived donors, compared to aged donors.

This clonotype appeared a few times. As yet, its antigen is unknown. Between the trimmed V and J ends, which lost 4 bases and 3 bases, there was a span of 21 bases. The germline CDR1 and CDR2 sequences are SGDLS and YYNGEE. The CDR3 loop spans 17 amino acids. Specimen: blood. The receptor was isolated from a man aged 60 to 69 in good health. This chain joins TRBV9 and TRBJ2-3; D gene unclear. CDR3 amino acids: CASSTLTSPARTDTQYF. The CDR3, as DNA: TGTGCCAGCAGCACGCTAACGTCACCTGCACGGACAGATACGCAGTATTTT.